This TCR beta chain was sequenced during a study of cytomegalovirus exposure and HLA in healthy donors. The PCR had 60 Vbeta and 13 Jbeta primers. Per the study methods: Later work found tens of millions of unique TCR beta chains, with about 10 million shared. Produced via immunoSEQ multiplex PCR; TCRdb's table is partial and in-frame only. The D gene and trimming were derived from the DNA, and the V and J assignments and clone size from that table. The data contain 100,000 or so clones, nearly 80% of them singletons. This CDR3 has 16 residues. V trimming: 5 bases; J trimming: 5 bases; junction bases outside the gene matches: 10. CDR1 MDHEN and CDR2 SYDVKM come from the germline V gene. Findings and limits, study-wide: Data from an earlier analysis indicated that most TCR beta V segments were productive either about 90% or about 30% of the time. Fewer N-insertions (relative to the roughly 720-donor mean) were reportedly seen in an Asian-associated ancestry cluster in a later analysis.

This clone appeared many times. As yet, its antigen is unknown. V and J are TRBV28 and TRBJ2-1, with 9 bases matching TRBD2. This receptor was taken from a woman in her forties in good health and CMV-seropositive. The source material was PBMCs. CDR3 amino acids: CASSSLAGDTNNEQFF. The CDR3 DNA sequence: TGTGCCAGCAGTAGCTTAGCGGGAGATACTAACAATGAGCAGTTCTTC.